This is a list of T cell receptor beta chains from one sample in a study of blood T cell repertoires in COVID-19. TCRdb's table, derived via immunoSEQ multiplex PCR, lists solely in-frame clones and lacks some. Of roughly 70,000 clones in the sample, approximately 87% were seen once. Sequencing was performed on peripheral blood. These receptors came from a man between 50 and 59 years old with active COVID-19. The CDR3 runs from the conserved cysteine through the conserved F or W. The D gene is left open where the match is weak.

TRBJ1-1,TRBV3-1/TRBV3-2,TRBD1,CASSQVGDRGTAFF
TRBJ2-1,TRBV24-1,TRBD1,CATSEGGTGGNEQFF
TRBJ2-5,TRBV27,TRBD2,CASSLDPAGGLETQYF
TRBJ1-1,TRBV28,-,CASSRGGARTEAFF
TRBJ2-1,TRBV7-6,-,CASSLVRPSEIDEQFF
TRBJ2-1,TRBV5-4,-,CASSLAPSNTYNEQFF
TRBJ2-7,TRBV18,TRBD2,CASSPPEGGPREQYF
TRBJ1-1,TRBV5-4,-,CASSSPGAGGTEAFF
TRBJ1-4,TRBV6-5,-,CASSGQGYTNEKLFF
TRBJ2-5,TRBV7-2,TRBD2,CASSFPVLAGSLRETQYF
TRBJ1-2,TRBV6-2/TRBV6-3,-,CASTPDTYGYTF
TRBJ1-5,TRBV20-1,-,CSASQGTPNQPQHF
TRBJ1-1,TRBV10-2,-,CASSEAERGEAFF
TRBJ1-2,TRBV19,TRBD1,CASSPGQATNYGYTF
TRBJ2-1,TRBV2,-,CASSETLARDEQFF
TRBJ2-1,TRBV9,TRBD2,CASSVGSSGIFNEQFF
TRBJ1-2,TRBV4-3,-,CASSQEQGVYGYTF
TRBJ1-5,TRBV4-3,TRBD1,CASSRTGDVTQPQHF
TRBJ2-1,TRBV7-3,-,CASSPQPRTHEQFF
TRBJ2-7,TRBV11-2,-,CASSLGLRGSSYF
TRBJ2-7,TRBV5-1,TRBD2,CASSLAASGSGEQYF
TRBJ1-1,TRBV7-9,-,CASSSSGGERSTEAFF
TRBJ2-7,TRBV3-1/TRBV3-2,TRBD1,CASSLGQGSYEQYF
TRBJ1-3,TRBV19,TRBD1,CASSKTQGAGNTIYF
TRBJ1-6,TRBV9,-,CASSPYNSPLHF
TRBJ2-7,TRBV6-2/TRBV6-3,TRBD2,CASSYSLGGGRSYEQYF
TRBJ1-2,TRBV5-6,-,CASSLGRRGYGYTF
TRBJ2-2,TRBV7-2,TRBD2,CASRWTSGNTGELFF
TRBJ2-1,TRBV6-5,-,CASSYSSGGYNEQFF
TRBJ2-1,TRBV2,-,CASCPLKRDSYNEQFF
TRBJ2-1,TRBV5-5,-,CASSPPVDSQKQFF
TRBJ2-4,TRBV27,-,CASSPREGDIQYF
TRBJ2-7,TRBV19,-,CASSSTGILYEQYF
TRBJ1-2,TRBV3-1/TRBV3-2,-,CASSHRGNYGYTF
TRBJ2-3,TRBV11-2,TRBD2,CASSLRLAGGPNSADTQYF
TRBJ1-5,TRBV4-1,-,CASSQSKQEGQPQHF
TRBJ1-6,TRBV5-6,-,CASSLNKQNSPLHF
TRBJ2-3,TRBV7-3,TRBD2,CASSLMGSGSAADTQYF
TRBJ1-2,TRBV7-2,TRBD1,CASNPTLTGGGGYTF
TRBJ1-2,TRBV3-1/TRBV3-2,-,CASSPRRANYGYTF
TRBJ2-2,TRBV6-6,TRBD1,CASSYTGGTGELFF
TRBJ1-2,TRBV7-9,-,CASSLLLDSPYGYTF
TRBJ1-2,TRBV18,TRBD1,CASSGDRNYGYTF
TRBJ2-1,TRBV27,-,CASSLSTMRAEQFF
TRBJ2-4,TRBV19,-,CASSAQTGAKNIQYF
TRBJ2-3,TRBV19,-,CASSESPWSTDTQYF
TRBJ2-1,TRBV10-3,TRBD2,CAISEAAGSSREQFF
TRBJ2-1,TRBV3-1/TRBV3-2,-,CASSHTPRTGTYNEQFF
TRBJ2-7,TRBV20-1,-,CSARDRDEQYF
TRBJ1-4,TRBV20-1,-,CSASPASSGNEKLFF
TRBJ2-2,TRBV10-3,TRBD1,CATLPGQGRSGELFF
TRBJ2-7,TRBV11-3,-,CASSLEAYYEQYF
TRBJ1-2,TRBV14,-,CASSQDAGLFGYTF
TRBJ1-5,TRBV2,TRBD1,CASKGTGDQPQHF
TRBJ2-7,TRBV10-3,-,CAISEWANNYEQYF